The 19 T cell receptor beta chains below all came from one sample that was sequenced in a study of T cells in Graves' hyperthyroidism and ophthalmopathy. TCR beta CDR3 regions were amplified from RNA. Carried out on the TCR CDR3, a first-round RT-PCR used the HTBI primer set. TCRdb re-derived calls from the multiplex PCR reads in MiXCR, one entry per CDR3 protein. The sample yields hundreds of thousands of distinct CDR3 sequences, about 15% seen once. Sequenced material: blood. The receptors derive from a woman aged 55-70 years with Graves' ophthalmopathy.

This clonotype was found many times. The rearrangement links TRBV4-1 to TRBJ2-3, with TRBD1 as a possible D gene (5 bases). The CDR3 extends over 16 amino acids. V lost 6 bases and J 0 bases, leaving 16 bases between the germline ends. Germline loops: CDR1 MGHRA, CDR2 YSYEKL. DNA for the CDR3: TGCGCCAGCAGAACCAGGACATCGGCTAGCACAGATACGCAGTATTTT. It specifies CASRTRTSASTDTQYF.

This clonotype was seen repeatedly, ten times or more. J is TRBJ2-2 and V is TRBV27; 11 bases align to TRBD2. With V trimmed by 6 bases and J by 8 bases, 8 bases remained unmatched. The CDR3 runs 15 residues. Germline values: CDR1 MNHEY, CDR2 SMNVEV (reference sequence). CDR3 region: CASRTLAGGSGELFF. The CDR3 region has the DNA TGTGCCAGCAGGACTCTAGCGGGAGGATCTGGGGAGCTGTTTTTT.

In this sample, this clonotype turned up many times. This sequence joins TRBV2 and TRBJ2-7; D uncertain. This CDR3 is 11 amino acids long. The V gene's germline CDR1 is SNHLY and CDR2 FYNNEI. V shed 5 bases and J shed 9 bases, with 11 bases lying between them. The CDR3 loop reads CASSRFDRQYF. The CDR3 DNA follows: TGTGCCAGCAGTCGCTTCGATAGGCAGTACTTC. Full variable domain (remainder filled in from reference TRBV2 and TRBJ2-7): EPEVTQTPSHQVTQMGQEVILRCVPISNHLYFYWYRQILGQKVEFLVSFYNNEISEKSEIFDDQFSVERPDGSNFTLKIRSTKLEDSAMYFCASSRFDRQYFGPGTRLTVT.

In this sample, this clonotype turned up many times. This chain uses TRBV2 with TRBJ2-5; D not certain. V was shortened by 0 bases and J by 7 bases, with 6 bases between the two germline ends. Looked up from germline, CDR1 is SNHLY and CDR2 is FYNNEI. CDR3 length: 12 amino acids. CDR3 residues: CASSEARWTQYF. The DNA of the CDR3 is TGTGCCAGCAGTGAAGCGAGGTGGACCCAGTACTTC.

Many counts were recorded for this clonotype. The CDR3 DNA reads as TGTGCCAGCAGTTACTCGCGACAGAACACTGAAGCTTTCTTT. Residues: CASSYSRQNTEAFF. This rearrangement joins TRBV6-5 to TRBJ1-1; D gene uncertain. Deletions cut 0 bases from V and 1 base from J, with 6 bases between. The CDR3 loop spans 14 amino acids. The germline CDR1 and CDR2 sequences are MNHEY and SVGAGI.

This clonotype was detected ten times or more. The chain has TRBV12-3 or TRBV12-4 and TRBJ1-1; D might be TRBD1 (5 bases). V lost 6 bases, J lost 4 bases, and 21 bases lay in between. The CDR3 length is 16 residues. CDR3 amino acids: CASSPWGGSGSTEAFF. CDR3 bases: TGTGCCAGCAGCCCTTGGGGGGGTTCTGGGAGCACTGAAGCTTTCTTT.

This clonotype was observed a handful of times. The chain combines TRBV29-1 with TRBJ2-7; 7 nucleotides agree with TRBD1. V trimming: 5 bases; J trimming: 1 base; junction bases outside the gene matches: 8. Germline CDR1 is SQVTM and CDR2 is ANQGSEA. The CDR3 extends over 14 amino acids. CDR3 in DNA: TGCAGCGTTCTTGGGGACAGAACTTCCTACGAGCAGTACTTC. Translating it yields CSVLGDRTSYEQYF.

This clonotype was recorded many times. The gene calls are TRBV24-1 and TRBJ2-7, with D unresolved. Trimming took 0 bases from V and 7 from J, leaving 21 bases between them. The germline V gene has CDR1 KGHDR and CDR2 SFDVKD. The CDR3 is 17 amino acids. Here the CDR3 DNA reads TGTGCCACCAGTGATTTGCCTTTGACCGTCGGACGAAGTGAGCAGTACTTC. Translating it yields CATSDLPLTVGRSEQYF.

This clonotype has just a few counts. This chain uses TRBV19 with TRBJ2-5, with 8 nucleotides matching TRBD1. The V gene's germline CDR1 is LNHDA and CDR2 SQIVND (reference sequence). The CDR3 has 17 residues. The V gene end was trimmed by 6 bases and the J gene end by 1 base; junction bases not matched to a gene: 13. The CDR3 loop is CASSSGTGRLPQETQYF. DNA of the CDR3: TGTGCCAGTAGCTCAGGGACAGGACGACTTCCCCAAGAGACCCAGTACTTC.

CDR3 region: CASSPRGVGGDIQYF. The CDR3 region has the DNA TGTGCCAGCAGCCCCCGGGGTGTCGGAGGGGACATTCAGTACTTC. The genes are TRBV6-1 and TRBJ2-4, with D tentatively TRBD2 (6 bases). Germline loops: CDR1 MNHNS, CDR2 SASEGT. The CDR3 totals 15 residues. V was pared by 6 bases and J by 8 bases, with 20 bases between.

This clonotype was observed a few times. The V and J genes are TRBV6-2 or TRBV6-3 and TRBJ2-3; D is uncertain. The V gene lost 11 bases and the J gene lost 4 bases, with 13 bases spanning the gap. CDR1 is MNHEY, CDR2 SVGEGT, per germline. CDR3 length: 12 residues. CDR3 region: CASALFPDTQYF. In DNA form, the CDR3 reads TGTGCCTCAGCCCTATTTCCAGATACGCAGTATTTT.

V usage is TRBV7-3 and J usage is TRBJ2-5, with 9 bases that match TRBD2. CDR3 length: 16 amino acids. J lost 4 bases, V lost 2 bases, and 8 bases had no gene match. In germline, CDR1 is SGHTA, CDR2 FQGTGA. CDR3 amino acids: CASSLSSGAGGETQYF. The CDR3 DNA is TGTGCCAGCAGCTTATCTAGCGGGGCCGGAGGAGAGACCCAGTACTTC.

The CDR3, as DNA: TGTGCCAGCAGCTTGGCATTCGCCGGGGAGTACACTGAAGCTTTCTTT. This gives the protein CASSLAFAGEYTEAFF. V usage is TRBV5-4 and J usage is TRBJ1-1; no clear D. The germline V gene encodes CDR1 SGHNT and CDR2 YYREEE (reference sequence). The CDR3 covers 16 residues. V lost 0 bases and J 3 bases, leaving 15 bases between the germline ends. Supplemented by reference TRBV5-4 and TRBJ1-1, the full variable domain reads ETGVTQSPTHLIKTRGQQVTLRCSSQSGHNTVSWYQQALGQGPQFIFQYYREEENGRGNFPPRFSGLQFPNYSSELNVNALELDDSALYLCASSLAFAGEYTEAFFGQGTRLTVV.

This chain connects TRBV2 to TRBJ1-1, with 8 bases lining up with TRBD1. Germline V gives CDR1 SNHLY, CDR2 FYNNEI. Trimming at V came to 2 bases and at J to 2 bases, leaving 4 bases not matched to a gene. This CDR3 contains 15 residues. CDR3 sequence: CASSEQGAPNTEAFF. CDR3 bases: TGTGCCAGCAGTGAACAGGGGGCCCCCAACACTGAAGCTTTCTTT.

This clonotype has more than one count but fewer than ten. The rearrangement links TRBV7-9 to TRBJ2-5; D is unresolved. V lost 2 bases and J 5 bases, leaving 9 bases between the germline ends. CDR3 length: 13 amino acids. Germline CDR1 is SEHNR and CDR2 is FQNEAQ (reference sequence). In nucleotides, the CDR3 is TGTGCCAGCAGCTTAACAGCTTCCGAGACCCAGTACTTC. Its protein is CASSLTASETQYF.

This clonotype has ten or more counts. CDR3 region: CASTSQRNQPQHF. The CDR3 DNA reads TGTGCCAGTACGTCGCAGAGGAATCAGCCCCAGCATTTT. This sequence joins TRBV19 and TRBJ1-5; D call uncertain. Germline V CDR1 and CDR2: LNHDA, SQIVND (reference sequence). This CDR3 comprises 13 residues. V was trimmed by 7 bases and J by 4 bases, leaving 11 bases between them.

This clonotype came up many times. The chain uses TRBV11-1 and TRBJ2-1; the match to TRBD2 covers 8 bases. The germline gives CDR1 SGHAT, CDR2 FQDESV (reference sequence). J gave up 8 bases and V 4 bases, and 13 bases lay outside the gene matches. CDR3 size: 16 residues. The CDR3 DNA reads TGTGCCAGCAGCTCCACCGCGGACTCGGGGGGGGATGAGCAGTTCTTC. Translation: CASSSTADSGGDEQFF.

Ten or more counts support this clonotype. The chain couples TRBV29-1 to TRBJ2-5, with 8 bases identical to TRBD2. CDR1 and CDR2 from the germline V gene are SQVTM and ANQGSEA. V shed 6 bases, J shed 5 bases, and the junction held 14 bases outside the gene matches. This CDR3 has 15 residues. This chain's CDR3 is CSVGGLGVRRETQYF. The CDR3 nucleotides read TGCAGCGTGGGGGGACTAGGCGTCCGGAGGGAGACCCAGTACTTC.

Ten or more counts support this clonotype. The rearrangement uses TRBV7-6 and TRBJ2-1; possible D gene TRBD2, 6 bases. This CDR3 spans 13 amino acids. CDR1 is SGHVS and CDR2 is FNYEAQ in the germline V gene. V was trimmed by 5 bases and J by 8 bases, leaving 13 bases between them. CDR3 residues: CASSRRGNHEQFF. The CDR3 DNA is TGTGCCAGCAGCCGCCGGGGGAACCATGAGCAGTTCTTC.